Following are 8 T cell receptor beta chains from one sample sequenced in a study of control samples from healthy donors and cancer patients. TCRdb's copy holds only in-frame clones and misses some; the assay was immunoSEQ multiplex PCR. The sample holds about 67,000 clones, approximately 87% seen once. The sample comprised PBMCs. These receptors all come from a woman aged 45-59 years with head and neck cancer.

The V gene is TRBV12-3 or TRBV12-4, the J gene TRBJ1-1, with TRBD1 matching 7 bases. V gave up 6 bases and J gave up 10 bases; unmatched junction bases: 11. This CDR3 has 13 residues. The CDR3 DNA follows: TGTGCCAGCAGGCAACCCGGGACAGACGGAGCTTTCTTT. It encodes CASRQPGTDGAFF.

As regards this clone: Other DNA sequences in this specimen translate into the identical CDR3. CDR3 region: CASSLTPMNTEAFF. In DNA form, the CDR3 reads TGTGCCAGCAGCTTAACCCCCATGAACACTGAAGCTTTCTTT. V gene TRBV7-8 combines with J gene TRBJ1-1; D unresolved. V gave up 2 bases and J gave up 0 bases, with 7 bases separating them. CDR1 SGHVS and CDR2 FQNEAQ come from the germline V gene. The CDR3 contains 14 residues.

This CDR3 is CASSPRQGGRTEAFF. DNA for the CDR3: TGTGCCAGCAGCCCACGACAGGGAGGGCGGACTGAAGCTTTCTTT. V gene TRBV9 combines with J gene TRBJ1-1; 7 nucleotides align to TRBD1. The CDR3 loop spans 15 amino acids. V was pared by 4 bases and J by 5 bases, with 11 bases of the junction left unmatched. Germline V lookup: CDR1 SGDLS, CDR2 YYNGEE. The variable domain in full, completed from reference TRBV9 and TRBJ1-1, reads DSGVTQTPKHLITATGQRVTLRCSPRSGDLSVYWYQQSLDQGLQFLIQYYNGEERAKGNILERFSAQQFPDLHSELNLSSLELGDSALYFCASSPRQGGRTEAFFGQGTRLTVV.

The chain is built from TRBV27 and TRBJ2-2; 10 bases match TRBD2. CDR1 is MNHEY, CDR2 SMNVEV, per germline (reference sequence). V shed 1 base, J shed 3 bases, and the junction held 5 bases outside the gene matches. The CDR3 extends over 17 amino acids. The CDR3 sequence: CASSLWASGGYTGELFF. CDR3 nucleotide sequence: TGTGCCAGCAGTTTATGGGCTAGCGGGGGATACACCGGGGAGCTGTTTTTT.

The chain combines TRBV13 with TRBJ1-1; D is unresolved. V lost 5 bases and J lost 3, with 13 bases in between. Germline V lookup: CDR1 PRHDT, CDR2 FYEKMQ (reference sequence). This CDR3 is 14 amino acids long. This CDR3 is CASSKDGGDTEAFF. The DNA for the CDR3 is TGTGCCAGCAGCAAGGACGGCGGGGACACTGAAGCTTTCTTT.

DNA of the CDR3: TGCGCCAGCAGCCGCGGCGAAAAACTGTTTTTT. As protein: CASSRGEKLFF. This chain uses TRBV5-1 with TRBJ1-4; no firm D call. The CDR3 extends over 11 amino acids. Germline V gene lookup returns CDR1 SGHRS and CDR2 YFSETQ. Trimming removed 4 bases from V and 8 bases from J, with 6 bases in between.

The chain has TRBV7-2 and TRBJ2-5; 7 nucleotides agree with TRBD2. The trim removed 4 bases at V and 5 bases at J, leaving 10 bases unmatched. From germline, CDR1 is SGHTA and CDR2 FQGNSA. This CDR3 comprises 15 residues. The CDR3 is CASSSGGLQDETQYF. For the CDR3, the DNA is TGTGCCAGCAGCTCGGGGGGACTACAAGATGAGACCCAGTACTTC.

This CDR3 is CASSPRTGGNTIYF. In DNA, the CDR3 is TGTGCCAGCAGCCCCCGGACGGGAGGAAACACCATATATTTT. V usage is TRBV14 and J usage is TRBJ1-3; no clear D. The CDR3 covers 14 residues. Germline V gene data show CDR1 as SGHDN and CDR2 as FVKESK. V lost 4 bases and J lost 4, with 11 bases in between.